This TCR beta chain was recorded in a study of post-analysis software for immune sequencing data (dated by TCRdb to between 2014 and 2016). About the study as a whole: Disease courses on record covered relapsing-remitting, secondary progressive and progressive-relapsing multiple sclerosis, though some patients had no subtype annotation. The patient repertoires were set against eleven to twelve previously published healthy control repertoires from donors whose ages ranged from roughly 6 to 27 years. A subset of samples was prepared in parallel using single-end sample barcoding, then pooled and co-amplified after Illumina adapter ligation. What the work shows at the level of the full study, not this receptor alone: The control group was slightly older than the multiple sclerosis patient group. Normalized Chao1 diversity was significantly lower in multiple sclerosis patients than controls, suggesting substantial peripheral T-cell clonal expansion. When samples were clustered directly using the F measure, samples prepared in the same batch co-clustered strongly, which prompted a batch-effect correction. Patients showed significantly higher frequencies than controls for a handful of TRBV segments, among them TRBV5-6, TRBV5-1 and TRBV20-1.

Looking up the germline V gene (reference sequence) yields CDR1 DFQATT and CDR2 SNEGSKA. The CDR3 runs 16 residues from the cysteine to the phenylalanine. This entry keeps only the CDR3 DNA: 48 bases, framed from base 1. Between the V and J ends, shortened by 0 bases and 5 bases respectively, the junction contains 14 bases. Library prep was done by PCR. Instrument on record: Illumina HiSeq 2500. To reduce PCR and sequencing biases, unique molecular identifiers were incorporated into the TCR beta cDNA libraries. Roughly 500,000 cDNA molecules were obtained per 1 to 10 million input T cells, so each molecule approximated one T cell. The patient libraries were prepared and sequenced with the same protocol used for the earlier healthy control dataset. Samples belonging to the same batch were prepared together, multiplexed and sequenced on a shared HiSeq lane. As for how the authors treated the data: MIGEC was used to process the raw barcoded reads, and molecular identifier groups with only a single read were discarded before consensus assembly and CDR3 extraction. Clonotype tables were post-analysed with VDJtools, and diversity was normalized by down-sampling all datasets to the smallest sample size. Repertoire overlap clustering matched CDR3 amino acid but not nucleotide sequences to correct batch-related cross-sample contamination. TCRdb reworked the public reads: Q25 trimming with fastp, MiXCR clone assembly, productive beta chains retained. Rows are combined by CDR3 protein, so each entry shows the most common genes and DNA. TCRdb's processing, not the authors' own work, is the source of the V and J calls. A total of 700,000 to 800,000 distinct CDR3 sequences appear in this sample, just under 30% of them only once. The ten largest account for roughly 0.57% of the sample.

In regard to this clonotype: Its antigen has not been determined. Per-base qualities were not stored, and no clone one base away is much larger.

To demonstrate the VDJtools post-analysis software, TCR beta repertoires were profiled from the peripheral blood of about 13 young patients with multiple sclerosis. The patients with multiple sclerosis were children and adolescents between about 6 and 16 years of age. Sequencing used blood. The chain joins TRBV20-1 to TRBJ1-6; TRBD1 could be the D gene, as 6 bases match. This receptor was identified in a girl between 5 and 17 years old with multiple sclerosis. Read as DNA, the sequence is TGCAGTGCTAGAGATAATTTTGCAGGGGATAATTCACCCCTCCACTTT. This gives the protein CSARDNFAGDNSPLHF.